A selection of T cell receptor beta chains follows, all from one sample in a study of shared clonotypes between healthy human individuals. TCRdb's copy holds only in-frame clones and misses some; the assay was immunoSEQ multiplex PCR. Of about 2 million clones in the sample, about 95% are singletons; the top ten hold 0.95% to 1.5%. The sequenced sample was naive CD8+ T cells sorted from blood. These receptor sequences come from a man aged 18 to 29 in good health. Each CDR3 is given with its conserved first and last residue. Each record gives: D gene, J gene, V gene, clone size, CDR3 protein, CDR3 DNA. A D gene is named only where the DNA matches it firmly. Part of the rows lack a size; the others show once, few, many or a class for expanded clones.

d_call: TRBD1; j_call: TRBJ1-6; v_call: TRBV9; clone_size: -; cdr3_aa: CASSEGTGSSPLHF; cdr3_nt: TGTGCCAGCAGCGAGGGGACAGGGAGTTCACCCCTCCACTTT
d_call: TRBD1; j_call: TRBJ2-3; v_call: TRBV27; clone_size: -; cdr3_aa: CASSSHSGTGGPDTQYF; cdr3_nt: TGTGCCAGCAGCTCACACTCCGGGACAGGGGGACCAGATACGCAGTATTTT
d_call: -; j_call: TRBJ2-3; v_call: TRBV4-3; clone_size: -; cdr3_aa: CASSQEFGRSTDTQYF; cdr3_nt: TGCGCCAGCAGCCAGGAGTTTGGTAGGAGCACAGATACGCAGTATTTT
d_call: -; j_call: TRBJ2-7; v_call: TRBV4-3; clone_size: -; cdr3_aa: CASSSFGGNEQYF; cdr3_nt: TGCGCCAGCAGCTCATTCGGAGGGAACGAGCAGTACTTC
d_call: -; j_call: TRBJ1-1; v_call: TRBV4-1; clone_size: -; cdr3_aa: CASSQGVPTEAFF; cdr3_nt: TGCGCCAGCAGCCAAGGGGTTCCAACTGAAGCTTTCTTT
d_call: -; j_call: TRBJ1-2; v_call: TRBV27; clone_size: few; cdr3_aa: CASSLGMDGGYTF; cdr3_nt: TGTGCCAGCAGTCTGGGAATGGATGGTGGCTACACCTTC
d_call: TRBD1; j_call: TRBJ1-6; v_call: TRBV7-6; clone_size: -; cdr3_aa: CASSLEDRGVSDSPLHF; cdr3_nt: TGTGCCAGCAGCTTAGAGGACAGGGGGGTTTCTGATTCACCCCTCCACTTT
d_call: -; j_call: TRBJ1-2; v_call: TRBV28; clone_size: -; cdr3_aa: CASSSYRESWGTNYGYTF; cdr3_nt: TGTGCCAGCAGTTCATACAGGGAGTCCTGGGGGACTAACTATGGCTACACCTTC
d_call: -; j_call: TRBJ2-1; v_call: TRBV10-1; clone_size: -; cdr3_aa: CASSESRGAGNEQFF; cdr3_nt: TGCGCCAGCAGTGAGTCCCGGGGGGCCGGGAATGAGCAGTTCTTC
d_call: -; j_call: TRBJ2-5; v_call: TRBV2; clone_size: -; cdr3_aa: CASSPREAEETQYF; cdr3_nt: TGTGCCAGCAGCCCCAGGGAGGCGGAAGAGACCCAGTACTTC
d_call: -; j_call: TRBJ1-1; v_call: TRBV30; clone_size: -; cdr3_aa: CAWKLSENTEAFF; cdr3_nt: TGTGCCTGGAAGTTATCGGAGAACACTGAAGCTTTCTTT
d_call: -; j_call: TRBJ2-2; v_call: TRBV15; clone_size: -; cdr3_aa: CATSRAPPAGEGNTGELFF; cdr3_nt: TGTGCCACCAGCAGAGCTCCCCCTGCGGGTGAGGGAAACACCGGGGAGCTGTTTTTT
d_call: -; j_call: TRBJ2-2; v_call: TRBV2; clone_size: -; cdr3_aa: CASSEAQGGTGELFF; cdr3_nt: TGTGCCAGCAGTGAAGCGCAAGGGGGCACCGGGGAGCTGTTTTTT
d_call: TRBD1; j_call: TRBJ1-3; v_call: TRBV7-9; clone_size: -; cdr3_aa: CASSTPPDRGLSGNTIYF; cdr3_nt: TGTGCCAGCAGCACCCCCCCCGACAGGGGGCTCTCTGGAAACACCATATATTTT
d_call: -; j_call: TRBJ1-5; v_call: TRBV19; clone_size: -; cdr3_aa: CASSIEYYQPQHF; cdr3_nt: TGTGCCAGTAGTATAGAGTACTATCAGCCCCAGCATTTT
d_call: TRBD1; j_call: TRBJ1-1; v_call: TRBV27; clone_size: -; cdr3_aa: CASSAGQGNTEAFF; cdr3_nt: TGTGCCAGCAGTGCAGGACAGGGGAACACTGAAGCTTTCTTT
d_call: -; j_call: TRBJ2-7; v_call: TRBV10-3; clone_size: -; cdr3_aa: CAISPSRYEQYF; cdr3_nt: TGTGCCATCAGTCCCTCCCGCTACGAGCAGTACTTC
d_call: TRBD2; j_call: TRBJ2-7; v_call: TRBV5-4; clone_size: -; cdr3_aa: CASSLVPAGEYEQYF; cdr3_nt: TGTGCCAGCAGCTTGGTTCCAGCGGGGGAGTACGAGCAGTACTTC
d_call: TRBD1; j_call: TRBJ2-5; v_call: TRBV19; clone_size: -; cdr3_aa: CASSRTGGQETQYF; cdr3_nt: TGTGCCAGTAGCCGGACAGGGGGACAAGAGACCCAGTACTTC
d_call: -; j_call: TRBJ1-5; v_call: TRBV19; clone_size: -; cdr3_aa: CASSIGVLSNQPQHF; cdr3_nt: TGTGCCAGTAGTATAGGAGTCTTGAGCAATCAGCCCCAGCATTTT
d_call: -; j_call: TRBJ2-3; v_call: TRBV19; clone_size: -; cdr3_aa: CASSGLADTQYF; cdr3_nt: TGTGCCAGTTCGGGGTTGGCAGATACGCAGTATTTT
d_call: -; j_call: TRBJ2-7; v_call: TRBV4-1; clone_size: -; cdr3_aa: CASSASWDTYYEQYF; cdr3_nt: TGCGCCAGCAGCGCCAGTTGGGACACTTACTACGAGCAGTACTTC
d_call: -; j_call: TRBJ2-2; v_call: TRBV4-1; clone_size: -; cdr3_aa: CASGPGDTGELFF; cdr3_nt: TGCGCCAGCGGCCCGGGGGACACCGGGGAGCTGTTTTTT
d_call: -; j_call: TRBJ2-2; v_call: TRBV4-3; clone_size: -; cdr3_aa: CASSQDLARPSITGELFF; cdr3_nt: TGCGCCAGCAGCCAAGATTTGGCGCGACCGTCTATCACCGGGGAGCTGTTTTTT
d_call: -; j_call: TRBJ2-7; v_call: TRBV11-2; clone_size: -; cdr3_aa: CASSLGTWGYEQYF; cdr3_nt: TGTGCCAGCAGCTTAGGGACATGGGGCTACGAGCAGTACTTC
d_call: TRBD2; j_call: TRBJ2-1; v_call: TRBV7-9; clone_size: -; cdr3_aa: CASSLAAGGYNEQFF; cdr3_nt: TGTGCCAGCAGCTTAGCAGCGGGGGGCTACAATGAGCAGTTCTTC
d_call: -; j_call: TRBJ1-1; v_call: TRBV5-6; clone_size: -; cdr3_aa: CASSLDALNTEAFF; cdr3_nt: TGTGCCAGCAGCTTGGATGCATTGAACACTGAAGCTTTCTTT
d_call: TRBD1; j_call: TRBJ1-2; v_call: TRBV5-4; clone_size: -; cdr3_aa: CASSLAGQGDYGYTF; cdr3_nt: TGTGCCAGCAGCTTGGCGGGACAGGGCGACTATGGCTACACCTTC
d_call: -; j_call: TRBJ2-5; v_call: TRBV7-9; clone_size: -; cdr3_aa: CASSLAQSYQETQYF; cdr3_nt: TGTGCCAGCAGCTTAGCACAGTCGTACCAAGAGACCCAGTACTTC
d_call: TRBD1; j_call: TRBJ1-5; v_call: TRBV27; clone_size: -; cdr3_aa: CASRFATGVSQPQHF; cdr3_nt: TGTGCCAGCAGGTTCGCGACAGGGGTATCTCAGCCCCAGCATTTT
d_call: TRBD1; j_call: TRBJ2-2; v_call: TRBV9; clone_size: -; cdr3_aa: CASSVGQGGSGELFF; cdr3_nt: TGTGCCAGCAGCGTGGGACAGGGGGGTTCCGGGGAGCTGTTTTTT
d_call: -; j_call: TRBJ2-2; v_call: TRBV7-9; clone_size: once; cdr3_aa: CASSLARLGGYSGELFF; cdr3_nt: TGTGCCAGCAGCTTAGCTCGACTAGGGGGATACTCCGGGGAGCTGTTTTTT
d_call: TRBD2; j_call: TRBJ2-7; v_call: TRBV19; clone_size: -; cdr3_aa: CASSIRPLTSGEQYF; cdr3_nt: TGTGCCAGTAGTATACGTCCGCTCACTAGCGGCGAGCAGTACTTC
d_call: -; j_call: TRBJ2-1; v_call: TRBV6-5; clone_size: -; cdr3_aa: CASSYLRGEDEQFF; cdr3_nt: TGTGCCAGCAGTTACCTTCGGGGAGAGGATGAGCAGTTCTTC
d_call: -; j_call: TRBJ1-2; v_call: TRBV2; clone_size: -; cdr3_aa: CASSEYKGLYGYTF; cdr3_nt: TGTGCCAGCAGTGAATATAAGGGGCTCTATGGCTACACCTTC
d_call: TRBD1; j_call: TRBJ2-7; v_call: TRBV4-1; clone_size: -; cdr3_aa: CASSLRTGGYYEQYF; cdr3_nt: TGCGCCAGCAGCCTCCGGACAGGGGGCTATTACGAGCAGTACTTC
d_call: -; j_call: TRBJ2-7; v_call: TRBV19; clone_size: -; cdr3_aa: CASSSPQAYEQYF; cdr3_nt: TGTGCCAGTAGTAGCCCTCAGGCTTACGAGCAGTACTTC
d_call: -; j_call: TRBJ2-2; v_call: TRBV9; clone_size: -; cdr3_aa: CASSAFGQLTGELFF; cdr3_nt: TGTGCCAGCAGCGCATTTGGACAGCTCACCGGGGAGCTGTTTTTT
d_call: TRBD1; j_call: TRBJ1-2; v_call: TRBV29-1; clone_size: -; cdr3_aa: CSLGTDLNYGYTF; cdr3_nt: TGCAGCCTTGGGACAGACTTAAACTATGGCTACACCTTC
d_call: TRBD1; j_call: TRBJ2-7; v_call: TRBV5-8; clone_size: -; cdr3_aa: CASSSRQGAHEQYF; cdr3_nt: TGTGCCAGCAGCTCCCGACAGGGGGCCCACGAGCAGTACTTC
d_call: -; j_call: TRBJ2-2; v_call: TRBV27; clone_size: -; cdr3_aa: CASSFGNTGELFF; cdr3_nt: TGTGCCAGCAGTTTTGGGAACACCGGGGAGCTGTTTTTT
d_call: -; j_call: TRBJ1-1; v_call: TRBV5-6; clone_size: -; cdr3_aa: CASSLAPTEAFF; cdr3_nt: TGTGCCAGCAGCTTGGCCCCAACAGAAGCTTTCTTT
d_call: TRBD2; j_call: TRBJ2-7; v_call: TRBV4-1; clone_size: -; cdr3_aa: CASSQDLQREWLHEQYF; cdr3_nt: TGCGCCAGCAGCCAAGACCTACAGCGGGAATGGTTGCACGAGCAGTACTTC
d_call: TRBD1; j_call: TRBJ2-4; v_call: TRBV5-1; clone_size: -; cdr3_aa: CASSLRDRADIQYF; cdr3_nt: TGCGCCAGCAGCCTCCGGGACAGGGCTGACATTCAGTACTTC
d_call: -; j_call: TRBJ2-7; v_call: TRBV7-6; clone_size: -; cdr3_aa: CASSLKVSSYEQYF; cdr3_nt: TGTGCCAGCAGCTTGAAGGTGAGCTCCTACGAGCAGTACTTC
d_call: -; j_call: TRBJ1-2; v_call: TRBV9; clone_size: -; cdr3_aa: CASSVGGFYGYTF; cdr3_nt: TGTGCCAGCAGCGTAGGCGGATTCTATGGCTACACCTTC
d_call: -; j_call: TRBJ1-2; v_call: TRBV6-1; clone_size: -; cdr3_aa: CASSGWTGADYGYTF; cdr3_nt: TGTGCCAGCAGTGGCTGGACTGGCGCGGACTATGGCTACACCTTC
d_call: -; j_call: TRBJ1-2; v_call: TRBV6-5; clone_size: -; cdr3_aa: CASSGIGSGDEGYTF; cdr3_nt: TGTGCCAGCAGCGGGATCGGGAGTGGAGATGAGGGCTACACCTTC
d_call: TRBD2; j_call: TRBJ2-7; v_call: TRBV18; clone_size: -; cdr3_aa: CAAGGESSYEQYF; cdr3_nt: TGTGCGGCGGGGGGAGAGAGCTCCTACGAGCAGTACTTC
d_call: -; j_call: TRBJ1-4; v_call: TRBV7-9; clone_size: -; cdr3_aa: CASTGDRGGNEKLFF; cdr3_nt: TGTGCCAGCACCGGAGATCGTGGAGGGAATGAAAAACTGTTTTTT
d_call: -; j_call: TRBJ2-6; v_call: TRBV18; clone_size: -; cdr3_aa: CASSPWDGANVLTF; cdr3_nt: TGTGCCAGCTCGCCGTGGGATGGGGCCAACGTCCTGACTTTC
d_call: TRBD2; j_call: TRBJ2-7; v_call: TRBV19; clone_size: -; cdr3_aa: CASRIGLAESYEQYF; cdr3_nt: TGTGCCAGTAGGATCGGACTAGCGGAATCCTACGAGCAGTACTTC
d_call: TRBD1; j_call: TRBJ2-2; v_call: TRBV4-1; clone_size: -; cdr3_aa: CASSQGTGDAGELFF; cdr3_nt: TGCGCCAGCAGCCAAGGGACAGGGGACGCCGGGGAGCTGTTTTTT